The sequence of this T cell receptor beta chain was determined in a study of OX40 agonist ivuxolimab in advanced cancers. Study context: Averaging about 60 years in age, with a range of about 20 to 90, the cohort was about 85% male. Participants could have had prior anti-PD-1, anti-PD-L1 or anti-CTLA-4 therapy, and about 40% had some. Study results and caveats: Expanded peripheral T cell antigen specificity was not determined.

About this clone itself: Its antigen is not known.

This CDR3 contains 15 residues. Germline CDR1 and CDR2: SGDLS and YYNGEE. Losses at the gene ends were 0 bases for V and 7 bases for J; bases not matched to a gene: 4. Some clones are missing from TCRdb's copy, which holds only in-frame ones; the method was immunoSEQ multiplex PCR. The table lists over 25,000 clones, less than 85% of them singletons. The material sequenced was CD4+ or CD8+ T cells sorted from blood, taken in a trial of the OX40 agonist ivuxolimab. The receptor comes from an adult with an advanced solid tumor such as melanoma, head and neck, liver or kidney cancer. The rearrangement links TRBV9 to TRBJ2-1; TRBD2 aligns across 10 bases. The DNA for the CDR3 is TGTGCCAGCAGCGTAGGCGTTAGCGGGGGGAATGAGCAGTTCTTC. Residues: CASSVGVSGGNEQFF.